A selection of T cell receptor beta chains follows, all from one sample in a study of PD-L1 blockade in urothelial cancer. Profiled with immunoSEQ multiplex PCR; TCRdb holds only in-frame clones, not every one. The sample shows 35,000 to 45,000 clones, about 89% of them seen only once. Sequences were derived from PBMCs, sampled around atezolizumab (anti-PD-L1) treatment. The receptors originated from a man in his 70s with urothelial cancer. The CDR3 runs from the conserved cysteine through the conserved F or W.

v_call	j_call	cdr3_aa
TRBV7-9	TRBJ2-3	CASSLGDRGPDTQYF
TRBV5-1	TRBJ2-1	CASSPTSGRALYNEQFF
TRBV28	TRBJ2-3	CATDTSTDTQYF
TRBV7-9	TRBJ1-1	CASSSKDREGAEAFF
TRBV7-3	TRBJ2-3	CASSPRSSTDTQYF
TRBV19	TRBJ1-1	CASSIEHRRGTEAFF
TRBV30	TRBJ2-5	CAWSNRGETQYF
TRBV11-2	TRBJ2-2	CASSSSRPLAGTGELFF
TRBV5-4	TRBJ1-2	CASSRPGGINYGYTF
TRBV5-4	TRBJ2-3	CASSLRQGVSTDTQYF
TRBV7-9	TRBJ2-1	CASSSGWGTMDEQFF
TRBV7-3	TRBJ2-3	CASSLAPTSGTDTQYF
TRBV28	TRBJ1-5	CASSFLQGLYNQPQHF
TRBV5-1	TRBJ2-7	CASSLTGFIYEQYF
TRBV28	TRBJ2-6	CAVGQTLGANVLTF
TRBV19	TRBJ2-1	CASSPARLAVEFF
TRBV5-4	TRBJ2-3	CASSLGREDTQYF
TRBV5-8	TRBJ2-3	CASSSQGRYTDTQYF
TRBV6-1	TRBJ1-5	CASRGVNQPQHF
TRBV9	TRBJ2-2	CASSTRDRSTGELFF
TRBV28	TRBJ2-7	CASSPNMWGQVFYEQYF
TRBV7-9	TRBJ1-5	CASSLGQGISNQPQHF
TRBV7-6	TRBJ2-1	CASSLPSGGSYNEQFF
TRBV12-5	TRBJ2-1	CASGPGLAGYNEQFF
TRBV21-1	TRBJ1-1	CASSKGFGVYVILRSTEAFF
TRBV9	TRBJ2-3	CASSTTGLTDTQYF
TRBV11-2	TRBJ2-1	CASSLRGDGSYNEQFF
TRBV28	TRBJ1-1	CASSRPGDRGGTEAFF
TRBV5-1	TRBJ2-1	CASSPTVNEQFF
TRBV7-9	TRBJ2-2	CASSFRDYLNTGELFF
TRBV10-2	TRBJ2-3	CASSLGASGGTDTQYF
TRBV20-1	TRBJ2-5	CSARGEETQYF